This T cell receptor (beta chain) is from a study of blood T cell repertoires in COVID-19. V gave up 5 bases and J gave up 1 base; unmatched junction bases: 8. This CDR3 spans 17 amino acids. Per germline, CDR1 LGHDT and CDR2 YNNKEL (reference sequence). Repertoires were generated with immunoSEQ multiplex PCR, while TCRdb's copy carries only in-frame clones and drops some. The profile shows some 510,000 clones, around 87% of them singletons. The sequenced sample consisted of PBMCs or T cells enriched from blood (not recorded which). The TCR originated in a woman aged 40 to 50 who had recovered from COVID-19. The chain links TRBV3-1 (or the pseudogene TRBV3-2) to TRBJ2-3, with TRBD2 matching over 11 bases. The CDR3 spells CASSSLTSGEGTDTQYF. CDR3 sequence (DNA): TGTGCCAGCAGCTCCCTGACTAGCGGGGAGGGCACAGATACGCAGTATTTT.